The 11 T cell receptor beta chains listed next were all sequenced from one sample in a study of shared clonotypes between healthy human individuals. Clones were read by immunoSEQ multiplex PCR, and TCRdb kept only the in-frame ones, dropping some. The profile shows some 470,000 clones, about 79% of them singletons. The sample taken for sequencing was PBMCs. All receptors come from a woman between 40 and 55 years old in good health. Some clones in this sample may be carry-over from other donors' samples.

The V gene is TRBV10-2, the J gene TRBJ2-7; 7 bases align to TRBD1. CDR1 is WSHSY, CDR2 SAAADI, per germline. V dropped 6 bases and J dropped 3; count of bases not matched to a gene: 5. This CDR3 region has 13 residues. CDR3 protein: CASRRGQDYEQYF. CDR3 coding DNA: TGCGCCAGCAGACGCGGACAGGACTACGAGCAGTACTTC.

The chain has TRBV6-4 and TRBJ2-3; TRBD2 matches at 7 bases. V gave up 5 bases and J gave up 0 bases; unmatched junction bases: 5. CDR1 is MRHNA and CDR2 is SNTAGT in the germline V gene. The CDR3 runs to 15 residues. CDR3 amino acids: CASSRERGSTDTQYF. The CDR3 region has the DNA TGTGCCAGCAGTCGTGAGCGGGGTAGCACAGATACGCAGTATTTT.

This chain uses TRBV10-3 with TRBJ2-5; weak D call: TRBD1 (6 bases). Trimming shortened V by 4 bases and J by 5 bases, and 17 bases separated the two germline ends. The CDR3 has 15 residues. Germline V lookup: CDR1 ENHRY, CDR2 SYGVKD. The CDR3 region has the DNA TGTGCCATCAGTGTGGGGGCACAGGGTCGGGAGACCCAGTACTTC. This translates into CAISVGAQGRETQYF.

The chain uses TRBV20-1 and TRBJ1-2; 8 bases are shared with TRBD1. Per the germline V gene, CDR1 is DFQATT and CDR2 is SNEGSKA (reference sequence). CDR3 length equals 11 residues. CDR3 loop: CRDDRGDGYTF. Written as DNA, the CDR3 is TGCAGAGACGACAGGGGAGATGGCTACACCTTC.

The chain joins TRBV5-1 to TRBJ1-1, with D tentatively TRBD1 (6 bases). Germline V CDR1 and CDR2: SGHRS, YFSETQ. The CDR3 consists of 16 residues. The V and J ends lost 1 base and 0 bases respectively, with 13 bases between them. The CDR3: CASSLMGQGMNTEAFF. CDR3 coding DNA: TGCGCCAGCAGCTTGATGGGCCAGGGGATGAACACTGAAGCTTTCTTT.

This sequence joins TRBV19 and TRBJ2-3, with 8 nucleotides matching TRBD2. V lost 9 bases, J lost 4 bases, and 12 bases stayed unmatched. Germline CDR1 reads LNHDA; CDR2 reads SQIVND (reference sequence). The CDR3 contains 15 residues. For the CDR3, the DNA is TGTGCCAGCCGGCCGGTGGCGGGGGGAGCAGATACGCAGTATTTT. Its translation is CASRPVAGGADTQYF.

Here the CDR3 DNA reads TGTGCCTGGAGTGTCGGGACAGGGGCCTTTAGCTACGAGCAGTACTTC. Amino acid sequence: CAWSVGTGAFSYEQYF. The chain carries TRBV30 and TRBJ2-7; TRBD1 aligns across 10 bases. CDR1 and CDR2 (germline): GTSNPN, SVGIG (reference sequence). V gave up 0 bases and J gave up 3 bases; unmatched junction bases: 8. The CDR3 extends over 16 amino acids.

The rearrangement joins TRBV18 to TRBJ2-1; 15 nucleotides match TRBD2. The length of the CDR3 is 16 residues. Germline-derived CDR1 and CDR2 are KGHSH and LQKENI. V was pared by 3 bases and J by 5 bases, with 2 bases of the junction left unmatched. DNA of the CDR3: TGTGCCAGCTCACCTGGGACTAGCGGGAGGAACAATGAGCAGTTCTTC. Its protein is CASSPGTSGRNNEQFF. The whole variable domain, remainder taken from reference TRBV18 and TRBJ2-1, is NAGVMQNPRHLVRRRGQEARLRCSPMKGHSHVYWYRQLPEEGLKFMVYLQKENIIDESGMPKERFSAEFPKEGPSILRIQQVVRGDSAAYFCASSPGTSGRNNEQFFGPGTRLTVL.

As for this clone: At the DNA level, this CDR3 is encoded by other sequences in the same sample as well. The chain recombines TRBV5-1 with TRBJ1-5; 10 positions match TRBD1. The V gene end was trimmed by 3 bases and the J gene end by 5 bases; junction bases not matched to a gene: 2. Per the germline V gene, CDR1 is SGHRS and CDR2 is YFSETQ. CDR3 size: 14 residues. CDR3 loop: CASSSGQGDQPQHF. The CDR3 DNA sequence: TGCGCCAGCAGCTCTGGACAGGGGGATCAGCCCCAGCATTTT.

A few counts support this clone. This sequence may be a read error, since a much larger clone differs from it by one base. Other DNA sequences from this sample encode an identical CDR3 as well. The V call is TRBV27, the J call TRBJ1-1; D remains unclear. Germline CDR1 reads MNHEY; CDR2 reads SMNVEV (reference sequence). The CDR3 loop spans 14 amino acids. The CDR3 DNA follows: TGTGCCAGCAGTAGAAGGTACGGCGACACTGAGGCTTTCTTT. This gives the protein CASSRRYGDTEAFF.

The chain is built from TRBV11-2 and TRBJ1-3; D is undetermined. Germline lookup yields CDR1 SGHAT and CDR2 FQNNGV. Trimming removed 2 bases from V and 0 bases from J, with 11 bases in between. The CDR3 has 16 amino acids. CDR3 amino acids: CASSLYPPYSGNTIYF. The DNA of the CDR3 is TGTGCCAGCAGCTTATATCCACCTTACTCTGGAAACACCATATATTTT.